Each of the 5 T cell receptor beta chains below was sequenced from the same sample in a study of cytomegalovirus exposure and HLA in healthy donors. PCR employed 60 Vbeta and 13 Jbeta primers. Libraries were prepared by immunoSEQ multiplex PCR; TCRdb keeps only in-frame clonotypes and omits some of them. The sample yields roughly 100,000 clones, 77% seen once. The specimen was PBMCs. All receptors come from a woman aged 40 to 50 in good health and CMV-seropositive.

This chain connects TRBV28 to TRBJ1-1; D may be TRBD1 (6 bases). Looked up from germline, CDR1 is MDHEN and CDR2 is SYDVKM. Trimming stripped 0 bases from V and 1 base from J, with 9 bases between. This CDR3 has 15 amino acids. The chain's CDR3 is CASSLWGGQNTEAFF. Written as DNA, the CDR3 is TGTGCCAGCAGTTTATGGGGGGGGCAGAACACTGAAGCTTTCTTT.

The chain couples TRBV25-1 to TRBJ2-6, with 7 bases lining up with TRBD2. In germline, CDR1 is MGHDK, CDR2 SYGVNS. This CDR3 contains 16 residues. The V segment lost 1 base and the J segment 0 bases; nucleotides outside the gene matches: 0. CDR3 residues: CASSEWGGSGANVLTF. The CDR3 region has the DNA TGTGCCAGCAGTGAATGGGGGGGCTCTGGGGCCAACGTCCTGACTTTC.

This chain joins TRBV23-1 and TRBJ1-2; 7 bases fit TRBD1. TRBV23-1 carries the ORF label, with uncertain function. V shed 1 base and J 7 bases; nucleotides not matched to a gene: 6. The CDR3 is 14 residues long. The CDR3 DNA reads as TGCGCCAGCAGTCAATTCGCAGGGGGTTGTGGCTACACCTTC. Translating gives CASSQFAGGCGYTF.

The chain uses TRBV27 and TRBJ1-4; possibly TRBD1 for D (5 bases). The CDR3 spans 15 residues. Germline CDR1 and CDR2: MNHEY and SMNVEV (reference sequence). The V end was cut by 3 bases, the J end by 0 bases, with 8 bases between. As DNA, the CDR3 is TGTGCCAGCAGTTTCACAGGATCAACTAATGAAAAACTGTTTTTT. Its protein is CASSFTGSTNEKLFF.

The rearrangement joins TRBV2 to TRBJ2-5; 9 nucleotides align to TRBD1. The CDR3 is 14 residues long. The ends lost 4 bases at V and 1 base at J; junction bases unmatched: 1. From germline, CDR1 is SNHLY and CDR2 FYNNEI. CDR3 nucleotide sequence: TGTGCCAGCAGTGCACAGGGGGCCCAAGAGACCCAGTACTTC. Translation: CASSAQGAQETQYF. Complete variable domain (other parts from reference TRBV2 and TRBJ2-5): EPEVTQTPSHQVTQMGQEVILRCVPISNHLYFYWYRQILGQKVEFLVSFYNNEISEKSEIFDDQFSVERPDGSNFTLKIRSTKLEDSAMYFCASSAQGAQETQYFGPGTRLLVL.